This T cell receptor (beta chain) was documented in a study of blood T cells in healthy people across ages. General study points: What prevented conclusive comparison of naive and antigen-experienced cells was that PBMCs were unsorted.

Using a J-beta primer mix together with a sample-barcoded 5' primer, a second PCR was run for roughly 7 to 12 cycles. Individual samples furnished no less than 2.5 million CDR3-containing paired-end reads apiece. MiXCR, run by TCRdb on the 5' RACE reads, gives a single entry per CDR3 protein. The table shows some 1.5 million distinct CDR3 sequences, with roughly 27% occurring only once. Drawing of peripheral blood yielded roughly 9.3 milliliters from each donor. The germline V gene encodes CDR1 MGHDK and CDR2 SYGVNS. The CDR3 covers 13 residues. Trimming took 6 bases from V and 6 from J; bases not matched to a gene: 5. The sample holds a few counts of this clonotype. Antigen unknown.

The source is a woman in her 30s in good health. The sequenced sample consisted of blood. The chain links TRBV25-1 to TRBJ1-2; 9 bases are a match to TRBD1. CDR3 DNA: TGTGCCAGCAGGTTGACAGGGGGGAATGGCTACACCTTC. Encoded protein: CASRLTGGNGYTF.